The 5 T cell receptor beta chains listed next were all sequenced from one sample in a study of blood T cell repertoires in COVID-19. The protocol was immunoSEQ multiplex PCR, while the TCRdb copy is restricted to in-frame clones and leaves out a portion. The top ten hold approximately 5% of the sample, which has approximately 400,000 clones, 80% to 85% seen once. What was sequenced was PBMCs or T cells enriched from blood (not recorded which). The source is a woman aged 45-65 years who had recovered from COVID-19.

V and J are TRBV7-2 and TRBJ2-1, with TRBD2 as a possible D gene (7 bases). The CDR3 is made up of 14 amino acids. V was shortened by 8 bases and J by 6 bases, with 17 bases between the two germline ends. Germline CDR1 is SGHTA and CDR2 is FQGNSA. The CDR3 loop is CASLQGGGPNEQFF. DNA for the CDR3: TGTGCCAGCCTCCAGGGCGGGGGCCCCAATGAGCAGTTCTTC. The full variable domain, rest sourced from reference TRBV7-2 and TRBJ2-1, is GAGVSQSPSNKVTEKGKDVELRCDPISGHTALYWYRQSLGQGLEFLIYFQGNSAPDKSGLPSDRFSAERTGGSVSTLTIQRTQQEDSAVYLCASLQGGGPNEQFFGPGTRLTVL.

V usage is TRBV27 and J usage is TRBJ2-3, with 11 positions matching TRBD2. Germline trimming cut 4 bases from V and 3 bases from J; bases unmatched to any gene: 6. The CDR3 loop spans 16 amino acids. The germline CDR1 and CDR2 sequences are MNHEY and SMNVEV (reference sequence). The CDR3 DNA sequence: TGTGCCAGCAGTTCTAACCTAGCGGGAGGTACAGATACGCAGTATTTT. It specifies CASSSNLAGGTDTQYF.

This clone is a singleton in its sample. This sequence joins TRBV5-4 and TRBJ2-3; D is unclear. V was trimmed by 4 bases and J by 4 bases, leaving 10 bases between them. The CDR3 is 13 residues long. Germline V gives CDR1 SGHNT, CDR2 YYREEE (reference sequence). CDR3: CASSPLIADTQYF. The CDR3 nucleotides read TGTGCCAGCAGCCCTCTGATAGCAGATACGCAGTATTTT. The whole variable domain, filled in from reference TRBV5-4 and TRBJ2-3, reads ETGVTQSPTHLIKTRGQQVTLRCSSQSGHNTVSWYQQALGQGPQFIFQYYREEENGRGNFPPRFSGLQFPNYSSELNVNALELDDSALYLCASSPLIADTQYFGPGTRLTVL.

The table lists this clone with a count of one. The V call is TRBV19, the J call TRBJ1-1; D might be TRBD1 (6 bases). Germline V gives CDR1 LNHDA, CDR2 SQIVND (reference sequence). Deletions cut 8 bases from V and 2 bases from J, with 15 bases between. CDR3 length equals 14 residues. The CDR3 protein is CASRTGQTNTEAFF. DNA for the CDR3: TGTGCCAGTCGCACTGGACAGACTAACACTGAAGCTTTCTTT.

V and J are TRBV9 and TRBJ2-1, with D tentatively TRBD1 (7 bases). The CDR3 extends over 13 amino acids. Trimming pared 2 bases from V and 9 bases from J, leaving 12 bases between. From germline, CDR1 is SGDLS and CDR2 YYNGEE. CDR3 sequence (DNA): TGTGCCAGCAGCGTTGCCCAGGGGGGTGAGCAGTTCTTC. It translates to CASSVAQGGEQFF.